This TCR beta chain was sequenced for a study of control samples from healthy donors and cancer patients. With 4 bases removed from V and 4 bases from J, the gap between germline ends came to 19 bases. The CDR3 runs to 16 residues. Germline V CDR1 and CDR2: MDHEN, SYDVKM. The assay was immunoSEQ multiplex PCR, and TCRdb's table has in-frame clones only and misses some. The table shows over 100,000 clones, with about 88% occurring only once. J is TRBJ1-2 and V is TRBV28, with D tentatively TRBD1 (6 bases). The specimen sequenced was blood. The TCR comes from a man aged 50-59 years in good health. CDR3 region: CASSYSGAGSSYGYTF. The CDR3 DNA reads as TGTGCCAGCAGTTACTCGGGGGCAGGTAGTAGCTATGGCTACACCTTC.